Presented here are 19 T cell receptor beta chains from one specimen sequenced in a study of blood T cell repertoires in COVID-19. This table comes from immunoSEQ multiplex PCR, and its TCRdb copy is limited to in-frame clones, with some not included. The sample lists roughly 260,000 clones, over 80% occurring once. The sample taken for sequencing was PBMCs or T cells enriched from blood (not recorded which). Receptors were obtained from a woman aged 18-29 years who had recovered from COVID-19.

V usage is TRBV27 and J usage is TRBJ1-4, with a weak D call TRBD1 (6 bases). Trimming shortened V by 5 bases and J by 7 bases, and 8 bases separated the two germline ends. CDR1 is MNHEY, CDR2 SMNVEV, per germline (reference sequence). This CDR3 contains 12 residues. CDR3 amino acids: CASSNRAEKLFF. DNA for the CDR3: TGTGCCAGCAGTAACAGGGCTGAAAAACTGTTTTTT.

This chain joins TRBV4-1 and TRBJ2-2; no definite D call. The CDR3 runs to 14 residues. Deletions cut 1 base from V and 6 bases from J, with 9 bases between. CDR1 is MGHRA and CDR2 is YSYEKL in the germline V gene. CDR3 protein: CASSQGVGSGELFF. The CDR3 region has the DNA TGCGCCAGCAGCCAAGGGGTGGGCTCCGGGGAGCTGTTTTTT.

The rearrangement uses TRBV7-8 and TRBJ2-1; the match to TRBD2 covers 9 bases. Trimming took 7 bases from V and 5 from J; bases not matched to a gene: 12. The V gene's germline CDR1 is SGHVS and CDR2 FQNEAQ. This CDR3 has 16 residues. The chain's CDR3 is CASTARPGLAHNEQFF. The CDR3 bases are TGTGCCAGCACCGCCCGCCCGGGACTAGCCCACAATGAGCAGTTCTTC. The full variable domain, rest sourced from reference TRBV7-8 and TRBJ2-1, is GAGVSQSPRYKVAKRGQDVALRCDPISGHVSLFWYQQALGQGPEFLTYFQNEAQLDKSGLPSDRFFAERPEGSVSTLKIQRTQQEDSAVYLCASTARPGLAHNEQFFGPGTRLTVL.

The rearrangement links TRBV19 to TRBJ1-6; TRBD1 matches at 7 bases. This CDR3 spans 16 amino acids. J gave up 7 bases and V 5 bases, and 11 bases lay outside the gene matches. Germline lookup yields CDR1 LNHDA and CDR2 SQIVND (reference sequence). The DNA of the CDR3 is TGTGCCAGTAGTCACAACAGGGGCCCGACGAATTCACCCCTCCACTTT. This codes for CASSHNRGPTNSPLHF.

The rearrangement links TRBV2 to TRBJ1-4; D perhaps matches TRBD1 (6 bases). This CDR3 is built from 14 residues. From germline, CDR1 is SNHLY and CDR2 FYNNEI. Trimming stripped 6 bases from V and 5 bases from J, with 13 bases between. For the CDR3, the DNA is TGTGCCAGCAGAGTCAGGGGTCGGAATGAAAAACTGTTTTTT. The encoded protein is CASRVRGRNEKLFF.

Turning to this clone: This sample also contains other DNA sequences that code for the same CDR3. The J gene is TRBJ2-7, the V gene TRBV6-5; 7 positions match TRBD1. The CDR3 is made up of 13 amino acids. V gave up 6 bases and J gave up 2 bases; unmatched junction bases: 4. Germline CDR1 and CDR2: MNHEY and SVGAGI. CDR3: CASRRDRAYEQYF. CDR3 DNA: TGTGCCAGCAGGCGAGACAGGGCCTACGAGCAGTACTTC.

J is TRBJ1-5 and V is TRBV28; D is undetermined. The CDR3 spans 18 residues. The germline V and J ends were trimmed by 7 bases and 6 bases, with 28 bases remaining between them. Per the germline V gene, CDR1 is MDHEN and CDR2 is SYDVKM. In DNA form, the CDR3 reads TGTGCCAGCAATTTTCGATCTGGAGGGCTTAAGTTTCGTCAGCCCCAGCATTTT. The encoded protein is CASNFRSGGLKFRQPQHF. The whole variable domain, remainder taken from reference TRBV28 and TRBJ1-5, is DVKVTQSSRYLVKRTGEKVFLECVQDMDHENMFWYRQDPGLGLRLIYFSYDVKMKEKGDIPEGYSVSREKKERFSLILESASTNQTSMYLCASNFRSGGLKFRQPQHFGDGTRLSIL.

The rearrangement joins TRBV28 to TRBJ2-7; TRBD1 matches at 9 bases. J gave up 4 bases and V 6 bases, and 10 bases lay outside the gene matches. From germline, CDR1 is MDHEN and CDR2 SYDVKM. This CDR3 is built from 15 residues. The CDR3 protein is CASRRSGGQGYEQYF. CDR3 sequence (DNA): TGTGCCAGCAGGCGAAGTGGGGGACAGGGTTACGAGCAGTACTTC.

The chain uses TRBV21-1 and TRBJ1-2. TRBV21-1 is annotated as a pseudogene. The CDR3 spans 11 residues. The CDR3 region is CASSLSRGYTF. The CDR3 DNA sequence: TGTGCCAGCAGCCTTTCTCGGGGCTACACCTTC.

This chain links TRBV19 with TRBJ1-2, with 10 positions matching TRBD1. The CDR3 runs to 15 residues. Germline CDR1 is LNHDA and CDR2 is SQIVND (reference sequence). V lost 4 bases to trimming and J lost 8 bases; unmatched junction nucleotides: 10. CDR3 sequence: CASSTRRDRGDGYTF. CDR3 coding DNA: TGTGCCAGTAGTACGCGACGGGACAGGGGTGACGGCTACACCTTC. Full variable domain (outside the CDR3, taken from reference TRBV19 and TRBJ1-2): DGGITQSPKYLFRKEGQNVTLSCEQNLNHDAMYWYRQDPGQGLRLIYYSQIVNDFQKGDIAEGYSVSREKKESFPLTVTSAQKNPTAFYLCASSTRRDRGDGYTFGSGTRLTVV.

The CDR3 DNA sequence: TGTGCAAGTCGCTTAGGGACTAGCGGGGAGCCTAGCACAGATACGCAGTATTTT. It codes for CASRLGTSGEPSTDTQYF. The genes are TRBV12-2 and TRBJ2-3; TRBD2, the table's D call, was not compared with the DNA. TRBV12-2 represents a pseudogene. There are 18 residues in the CDR3.

The sample holds many counts of this clone. This chain uses TRBV9 with TRBJ1-3, with 8 nucleotides matching TRBD1. This CDR3 comprises 14 residues. Trimming took 3 bases from V and 6 from J; bases not matched to a gene: 5. Germline values: CDR1 SGDLS, CDR2 YYNGEE. The CDR3 DNA sequence: TGTGCCAGCAGCGCGACAGGGGAGGAAAACACCATATATTTT. Protein sequence: CASSATGEENTIYF.

The chain joins TRBV6-2 or TRBV6-3 to TRBJ1-1, with D possibly being TRBD1 (5 bases). There are 17 residues in the CDR3. V lost 2 bases, J lost 0 bases, and 16 bases lay in between. Germline values: CDR1 MNHEY, CDR2 SVGEGT. The CDR3 DNA reads TGTGCCAGCAGTTACACGACTCCGACAGTAATGAACACTGAAGCTTTCTTT. Translation gives CASSYTTPTVMNTEAFF.

This clone has only one observation. The V and J genes are TRBV18 and TRBJ1-4; D may be TRBD1 (5 bases). CDR1 is KGHSH, CDR2 LQKENI, per germline. The CDR3 is 15 residues long. Between the trimmed V and J ends, which lost 3 bases and 6 bases, there was a span of 14 bases. The CDR3 protein is CASSPRGARDEKLFF. CDR3 DNA sequence: TGTGCCAGCTCACCCCGCGGGGCTAGGGATGAAAAACTGTTTTTT.

V is TRBV9 and J is TRBJ2-2, with D possibly matching TRBD1 (6 bases). The CDR3 covers 19 residues. The germline CDR1 and CDR2 sequences are SGDLS and YYNGEE. V lost 0 bases and J 5 bases, leaving 23 bases between the germline ends. Here the CDR3 reads CASSVVGKGLRGKTGELFF. The CDR3 DNA sequence: TGTGCCAGCAGCGTAGTCGGGAAGGGTCTTAGGGGGAAAACCGGGGAGCTGTTTTTT.

The chain joins TRBV18 to TRBJ1-2; TRBD1 matches 8 bases. CDR1 is KGHSH, CDR2 LQKENI, per germline. Trimming took 3 bases from V and 4 from J; bases not matched to a gene: 7. The CDR3 has 15 residues. The CDR3 sequence: CASSPGQGPSYGYTF. In DNA, the CDR3 is TGTGCCAGCTCACCCGGACAGGGACCAAGCTATGGCTACACCTTC.

The J gene is TRBJ2-7, the V gene TRBV3-1 (or the pseudogene TRBV3-2); D remains unclear. The CDR3 contains 13 residues. V lost 4 bases to trimming and J lost 5 bases, with 12 bases between them. Germline CDR1 is LGHDT and CDR2 is YNNKEL (reference sequence). CDR3 residues: CASSPSRNHEQYF. CDR3 coding DNA: TGTGCCAGCAGCCCCTCGCGGAATCACGAGCAGTACTTC.

The chain employs TRBV18 and TRBJ1-3, with 8 bases lining up with TRBD1. Germline CDR1 KGHSH, CDR2 LQKENI. The CDR3 is 16 amino acids. V shed 3 bases and J 0 bases; nucleotides not matched to a gene: 4. CDR3 bases: TGTGCCAGCTCACCCAGGGGGCCAAACTCTGGAAACACCATATATTTT. It specifies CASSPRGPNSGNTIYF.

This clone was seen a single time. J is TRBJ1-1 and V is TRBV19; D not resolved. The germline V gene has CDR1 LNHDA and CDR2 SQIVND (reference sequence). This CDR3 has 15 residues. The V gene lost 3 bases and the J gene lost 4 bases, with 15 bases spanning the gap. In DNA, the CDR3 is TGTGCCAGTAGTATTCCGGGTTCGTGGGTCACTGAAGCTTTCTTT. This encodes CASSIPGSWVTEAFF.